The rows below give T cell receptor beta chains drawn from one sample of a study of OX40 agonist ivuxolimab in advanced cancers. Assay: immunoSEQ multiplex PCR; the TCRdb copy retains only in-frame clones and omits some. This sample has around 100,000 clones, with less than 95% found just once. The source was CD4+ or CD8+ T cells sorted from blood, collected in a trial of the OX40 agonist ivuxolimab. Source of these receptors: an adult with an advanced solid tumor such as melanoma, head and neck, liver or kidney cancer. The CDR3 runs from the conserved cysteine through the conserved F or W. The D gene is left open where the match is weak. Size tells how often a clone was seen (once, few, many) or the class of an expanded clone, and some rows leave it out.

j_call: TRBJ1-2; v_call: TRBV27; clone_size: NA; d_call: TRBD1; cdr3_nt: TGTGCCAGCAGTTCGAGGACAGGGGCGGCCTATGGCTACACCTTC; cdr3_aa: CASSSRTGAAYGYTF
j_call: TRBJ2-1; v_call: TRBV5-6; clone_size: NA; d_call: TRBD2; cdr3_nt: TGTGCCAGCGTTCGTGCGGGAGCTGTCCCCGGCAATGAGCAGTTCTTC; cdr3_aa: CASVRAGAVPGNEQFF
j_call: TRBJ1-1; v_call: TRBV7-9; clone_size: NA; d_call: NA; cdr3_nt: TGTGCCAGCAGCTTCGGACAATCGAACACTGAAGCTTTCTTT; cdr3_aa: CASSFGQSNTEAFF
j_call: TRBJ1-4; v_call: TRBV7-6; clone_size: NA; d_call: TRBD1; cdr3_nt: TGTGCCAGCAGCTTATACCGGGACAGGGGGGATGAAAAACTGTTTTTT; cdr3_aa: CASSLYRDRGDEKLFF
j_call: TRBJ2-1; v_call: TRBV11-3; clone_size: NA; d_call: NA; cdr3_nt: TGTGCCAGCAGCTTAAACCCCCCAAATGAGCAGTTCTTC; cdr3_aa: CASSLNPPNEQFF
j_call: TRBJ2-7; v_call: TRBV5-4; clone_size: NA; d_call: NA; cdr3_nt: TGTGCCAGCAGCTTGTCTACCGAGCAGTACTTC; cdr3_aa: CASSLSTEQYF
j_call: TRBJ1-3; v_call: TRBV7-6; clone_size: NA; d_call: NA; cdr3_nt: TGTGCCAGCAGCTTTCGAGGGACACAGGGAGGTGGAAACACCATATATTTT; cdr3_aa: CASSFRGTQGGGNTIYF
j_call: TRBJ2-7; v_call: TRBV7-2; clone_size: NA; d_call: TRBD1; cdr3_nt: TGTGCCAGCAGCCGAGCCGGGACAGAATACGAGCAGTACTTC; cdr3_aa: CASSRAGTEYEQYF
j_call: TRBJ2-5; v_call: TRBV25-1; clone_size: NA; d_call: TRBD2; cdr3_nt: TGTGCCAGCAGAAAGGCGGGAGGTTTAGAGACCCAGTACTTC; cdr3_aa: CASRKAGGLETQYF
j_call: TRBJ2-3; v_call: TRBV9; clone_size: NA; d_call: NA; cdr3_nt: TGTGCCAGCAGCACGGGCGGGCGCACAGATACGCAGTATTTT; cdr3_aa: CASSTGGRTDTQYF
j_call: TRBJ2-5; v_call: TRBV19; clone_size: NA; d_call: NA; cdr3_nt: TGTGCCAGTAGTAGTGGAGCGCGGGAGACCCAGTACTTC; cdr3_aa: CASSSGARETQYF
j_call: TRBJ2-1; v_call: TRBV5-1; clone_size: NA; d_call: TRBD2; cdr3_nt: TGCGCCAGCAGCTTGTTTTCCCCCGCGGGACTAGCGGTTGACAATGAGCAGTTCTTC; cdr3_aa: CASSLFSPAGLAVDNEQFF
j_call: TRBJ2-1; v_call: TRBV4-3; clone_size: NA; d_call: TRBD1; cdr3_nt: TGCGCCAGCAGCCAAGGGGGACAGGGTTTGGGTGAGCAGTTCTTC; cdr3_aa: CASSQGGQGLGEQFF
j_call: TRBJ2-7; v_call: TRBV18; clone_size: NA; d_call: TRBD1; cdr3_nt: TGTGCCAGCTCATTTAGGGGGCTTAGCGACGTGGAGCAGTACTTC; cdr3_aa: CASSFRGLSDVEQYF
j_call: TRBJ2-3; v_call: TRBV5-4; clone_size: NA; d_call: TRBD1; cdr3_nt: TGTGCCAGCAGCCCAGAGATCCAACCCGTCTGGACAGGGGGCTCAGATACGCAGTATTTT; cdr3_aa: CASSPEIQPVWTGGSDTQYF
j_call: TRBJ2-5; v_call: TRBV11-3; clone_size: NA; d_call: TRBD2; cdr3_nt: TGTGCCACCACCCTCCCGACTAGCGGGAGTCAAGAGACCCAGTACTTC; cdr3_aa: CATTLPTSGSQETQYF
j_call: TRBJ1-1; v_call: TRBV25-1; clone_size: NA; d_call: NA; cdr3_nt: TGTGCCAGCAGTCGCGCCACTGAAGCTTTCTTT; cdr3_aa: CASSRATEAFF
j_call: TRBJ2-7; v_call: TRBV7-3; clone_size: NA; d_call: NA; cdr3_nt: TGTGCCAGCAGCTTAACACCCCTTACAGGGAACGAGCAGTACTTC; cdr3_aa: CASSLTPLTGNEQYF
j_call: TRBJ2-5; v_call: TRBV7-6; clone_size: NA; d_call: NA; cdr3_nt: TGTGCCAGCACCCTCAATGACCGAGAGACCCAGTACTTC; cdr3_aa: CASTLNDRETQYF
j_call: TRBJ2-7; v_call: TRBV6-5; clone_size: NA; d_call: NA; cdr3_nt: TGTGCCAGCAGCCGTAGTGGGGGAGTCTACGAGCAGTACTTC; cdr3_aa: CASSRSGGVYEQYF
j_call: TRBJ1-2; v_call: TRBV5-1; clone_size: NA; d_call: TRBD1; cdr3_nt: TGCGCCAGCAGCTTGAAGGCAGGGGGGTCCTTTAACTATGGCTACACCTTC; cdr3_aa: CASSLKAGGSFNYGYTF
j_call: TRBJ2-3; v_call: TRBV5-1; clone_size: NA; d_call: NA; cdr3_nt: TGCGCCAGCCGCGCGTACGGGGGCACAGATACGCAGTATTTT; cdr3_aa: CASRAYGGTDTQYF
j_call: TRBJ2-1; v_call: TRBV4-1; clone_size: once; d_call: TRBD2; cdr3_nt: TGCGCCAGCAGCCGGGCCGGGACTAGCACCTACAATGAGCAGTTCTTC; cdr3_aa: CASSRAGTSTYNEQFF
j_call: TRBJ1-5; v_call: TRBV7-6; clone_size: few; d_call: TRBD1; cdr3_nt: TGTGCCAGCAGCCCCGGGGACAGGGGAATTCAGCCCCAGCATTTT; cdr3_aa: CASSPGDRGIQPQHF
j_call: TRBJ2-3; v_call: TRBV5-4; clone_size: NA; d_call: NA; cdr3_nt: TGTGCCAGCAGCTTGGTCGATACGCAGTATTTT; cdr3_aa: CASSLVDTQYF
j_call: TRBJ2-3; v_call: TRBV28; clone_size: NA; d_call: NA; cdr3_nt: TGTGCCAGCAGTTTACGACGGGGCTTGCAGTATTTT; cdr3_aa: CASSLRRGLQYF
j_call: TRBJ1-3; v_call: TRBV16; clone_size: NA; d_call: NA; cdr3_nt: TGTGCCAGCAGCCAATCGGGACACTCCGGGGGAAACACCATATATTTT; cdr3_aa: CASSQSGHSGGNTIYF
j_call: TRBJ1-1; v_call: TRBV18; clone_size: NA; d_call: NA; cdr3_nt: TGTGCCAGCTTACTAACAGGGCCGGACACTGAAGCTTTCTTT; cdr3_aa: CASLLTGPDTEAFF
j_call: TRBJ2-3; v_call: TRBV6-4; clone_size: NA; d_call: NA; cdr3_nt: TGTGCCAGGGGGGGCTCGGATACGCAGTATTTT; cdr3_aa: CARGGSDTQYF
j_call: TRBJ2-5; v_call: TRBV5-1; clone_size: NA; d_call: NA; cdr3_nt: TGCGCCAGCAGCTCGGGGGGCCCCCAAGAGACCCAGTACTTC; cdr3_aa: CASSSGGPQETQYF
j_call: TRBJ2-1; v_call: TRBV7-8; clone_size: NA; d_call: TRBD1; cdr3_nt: TGTGCCAGCAGCTCGTCAGTCGGGACAGGGGTTCTCAAAGAGCAGTTCTTC; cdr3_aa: CASSSSVGTGVLKEQFF
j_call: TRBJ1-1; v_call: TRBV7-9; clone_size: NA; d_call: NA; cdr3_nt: TGTGCCAGCAGCCCCACCAACACTGAAGCTTTCTTT; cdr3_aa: CASSPTNTEAFF
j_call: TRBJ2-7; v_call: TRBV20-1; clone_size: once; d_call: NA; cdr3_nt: TGCAGCTTAGGACCCAACTACGAGCAGTACTTC; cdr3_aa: CSLGPNYEQYF
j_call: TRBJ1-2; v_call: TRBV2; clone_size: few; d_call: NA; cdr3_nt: TGTGCCAGCAGTTGGTCGTATGGCTACACCTTC; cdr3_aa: CASSWSYGYTF
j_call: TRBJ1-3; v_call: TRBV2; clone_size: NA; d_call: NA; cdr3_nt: TGTGCCAGCAGTGAATATAAATCTGGAAACACCATATATTTT; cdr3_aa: CASSEYKSGNTIYF
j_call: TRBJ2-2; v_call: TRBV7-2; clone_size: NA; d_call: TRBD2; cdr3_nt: TGTGCCAGCAGCTTAGGGGGCGGGAGGGCAAACACCGGGGAGCTGTTTTTT; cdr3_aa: CASSLGGGRANTGELFF
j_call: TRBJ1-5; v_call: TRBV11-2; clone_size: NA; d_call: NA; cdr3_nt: TGTGCCAGCAGCGTAACGGTTCATCAGCCCCAGCATTTT; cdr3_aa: CASSVTVHQPQHF
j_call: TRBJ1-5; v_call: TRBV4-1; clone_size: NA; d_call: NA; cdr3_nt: TGCGCCAGCAGCCAAGATGGGGGGCTTGGCAATCAGCCCCAGCATTTT; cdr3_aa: CASSQDGGLGNQPQHF
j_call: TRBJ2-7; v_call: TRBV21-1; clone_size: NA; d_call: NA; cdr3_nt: TGTGCCACCCCAAAGGGTCGACAGCCCCCCTACGAGCAGTACTTC; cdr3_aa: CATPKGRQPPYEQYF
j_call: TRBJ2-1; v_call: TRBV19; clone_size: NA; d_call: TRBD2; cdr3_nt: TGTGCCAGTAGTATAAAACTAGCGGGAGTCCATGAGCAGTTCTTC; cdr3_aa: CASSIKLAGVHEQFF
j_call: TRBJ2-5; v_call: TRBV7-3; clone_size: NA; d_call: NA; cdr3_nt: TGTGCCAGCGCCAGAGGGAGTCTCACACAAGAGACCCAGTACTTC; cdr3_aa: CASARGSLTQETQYF
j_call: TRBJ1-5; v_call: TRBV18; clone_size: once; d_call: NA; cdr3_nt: TGTGCCAGCTCACCTTACAGGGATCAGCCCCAGCATTTT; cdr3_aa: CASSPYRDQPQHF
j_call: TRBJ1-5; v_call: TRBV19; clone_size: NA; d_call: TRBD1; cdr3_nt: TGTGCCAGTAGAGACAGGGAACATCAGCCCCAGCATTTT; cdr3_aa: CASRDREHQPQHF
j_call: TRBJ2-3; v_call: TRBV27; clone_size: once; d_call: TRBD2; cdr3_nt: TGTGCCAGCAGCGATCACATACTAGCGGGAGTGTTGGATACGCAGTATTTT; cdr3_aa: CASSDHILAGVLDTQYF
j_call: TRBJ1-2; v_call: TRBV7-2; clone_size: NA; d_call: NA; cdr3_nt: TGTGCCAGCAGATCACGAGGAGAAGACTATGGCTACACCTTC; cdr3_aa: CASRSRGEDYGYTF
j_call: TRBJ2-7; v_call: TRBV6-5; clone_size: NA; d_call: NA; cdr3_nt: TGTGCCAGCAGTCCTCCCGCCCTAGCGACTTACGAGCAGTACTTC; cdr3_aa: CASSPPALATYEQYF
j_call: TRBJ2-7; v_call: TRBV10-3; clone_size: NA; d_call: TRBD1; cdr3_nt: TGTGCCATCAGTGCGGACAGGGTCGAGCAGTACTTC; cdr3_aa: CAISADRVEQYF
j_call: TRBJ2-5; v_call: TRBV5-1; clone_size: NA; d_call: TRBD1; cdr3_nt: TGCGCCAGCAGCCCAATCCCCGGGACAGGGGGCTGGGAGACCCAGTACTTC; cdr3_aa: CASSPIPGTGGWETQYF
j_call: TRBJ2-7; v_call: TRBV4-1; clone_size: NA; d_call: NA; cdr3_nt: TGCGCCAGCAGCCAATTCGCTCTGGACGGAGCATCCTACGAGCAGTACTTC; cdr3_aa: CASSQFALDGASYEQYF
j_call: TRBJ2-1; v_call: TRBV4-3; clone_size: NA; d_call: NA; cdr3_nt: TGCGCCAGCAGCCAAGAATTAGGCAGGGCTGAGCAGTTCTTC; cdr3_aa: CASSQELGRAEQFF
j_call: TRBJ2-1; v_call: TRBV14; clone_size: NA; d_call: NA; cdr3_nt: TGTGCCAGCAGCCAGAGACAGGCCGGATACAATGAGCAGTTCTTC; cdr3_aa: CASSQRQAGYNEQFF
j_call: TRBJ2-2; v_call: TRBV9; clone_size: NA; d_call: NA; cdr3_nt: TGTGCCAGCAGCGCTCCACAGGGACTCCGGGAGCTGTTTTTT; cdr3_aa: CASSAPQGLRELFF
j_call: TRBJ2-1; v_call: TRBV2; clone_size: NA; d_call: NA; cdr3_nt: TGTGCCAGCACTAAAAATTTGCAGTTCTTC; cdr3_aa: CASTKNLQFF
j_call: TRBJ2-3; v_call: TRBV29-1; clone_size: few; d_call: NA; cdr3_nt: TGCAGCGTTGAAGAGGGGACCCAGAGGGCCACAGATACGCAGTATTTT; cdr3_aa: CSVEEGTQRATDTQYF
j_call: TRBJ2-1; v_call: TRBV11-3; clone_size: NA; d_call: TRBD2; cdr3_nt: TGTGCCAGCAGCCCCGGGGTCTCTAGCGGGGCTGGCGAGCAGTTCTTC; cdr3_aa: CASSPGVSSGAGEQFF
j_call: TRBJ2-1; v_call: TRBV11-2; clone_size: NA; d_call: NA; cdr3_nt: TGTGCCAGCAGCTTCTTGGCCGGGGGAAATTTCGGCAATGAGCAGTTCTTC; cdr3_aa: CASSFLAGGNFGNEQFF